The 27 T cell receptor beta chains given below trace back to one sample, sequenced in a study of T cell repertoires in cytomegalovirus infection. Their recognized antigens are unknown. TCRdb analysed the reads with MiXCR anew, one entry per CDR3 protein. The table includes about 500,000 distinct CDR3 sequences, around 35% detected once. Here the sequenced sample was cultured PBMCs, taken from culture after CMV antigen stimulation. These receptors were obtained from a human donor in good health (CMV status not recorded). Some clones in this sample may be carry-over from other donors' samples.

This rearrangement joins TRBV5-6 to TRBJ1-1, with unresolved D. V gave up 1 base and J gave up 1 base, with 11 bases separating them. Germline lookup yields CDR1 SGHDT and CDR2 YYEEEE. The CDR3 runs 15 residues. This CDR3 is CASSLFQTGNTEAFF. CDR3 bases: TGTGCCAGCAGCTTGTTCCAGACGGGGAACACTGAAGCTTTCTTT.

This clonotype was picked up many times. This chain joins TRBV7-8 and TRBJ1-5, with a possible D match to TRBD1 (5 bases). CDR1 SGHVS and CDR2 FQNEAQ come from the germline V gene. The CDR3 totals 17 residues. Trimming shortened V by 1 base and J by 1 base, and 14 bases separated the two germline ends. The CDR3 coding sequence is TGTGCCAGCAGCTTAGTTCAGGGTTCGGTCAGCAATCAGCCCCAGCATTTT. Its translation is CASSLVQGSVSNQPQHF.

There are a few counts of this clonotype. The V and J genes are TRBV7-9 and TRBJ2-1; 7 bases map to TRBD2. V was pared by 2 bases and J by 8 bases, with 9 bases of the junction left unmatched. Germline V gene lookup returns CDR1 SEHNR and CDR2 FQNEAQ (reference sequence). CDR3 length: 15 residues. The CDR3, as DNA: TGTGCCAGCAGCTTACGCGGGAGCTTAGTGGATGAGCAGTTCTTC. Translated, it gives CASSLRGSLVDEQFF. The entire variable domain, with the rest obtained from reference TRBV7-9 and TRBJ2-1, is as follows: DTGVSQNPRHKITKRGQNVTFRCDPISEHNRLYWYRQTLGQGPEFLTYFQNEAQLEKSRLLSDRFSAERPKGSFSTLEIQRTEQGDSAMYLCASSLRGSLVDEQFFGPGTRLTVL.

As regards this clonotype: Germline is not matched at one junction end, which may reflect a read error. V is TRBV24-1 and J is TRBJ2-2; D is possibly TRBD2 (7 bases). This CDR3 region has 17 residues. The germline V gene has CDR1 KGHDR and CDR2 SFDVKD. The CDR3 bases are TGTGCCTCCAGTGGTGCGGGGGCGGGTTCCAACACCGGGGAGCTGTTTTTT. Amino acid sequence: CASSGAGAGSNTGELFF.

The gene calls are TRBV7-2 and TRBJ2-2; 7 bases fit TRBD2. The J segment lost 6 bases and the V segment lost 8 bases, leaving 15 bases of the junction unmatched. Germline V lookup: CDR1 SGHTA, CDR2 FQGNSA. This CDR3 has 16 residues. The CDR3 DNA sequence: TGTGCCAGCGGCGGGCTGGGCGGGAGTATGTCCGGGGAGCTGTTTTTT. Protein product: CASGGLGGSMSGELFF.

The rearrangement uses TRBV28 and TRBJ1-4; D gene ambiguous. Germline assignment: CDR1 MDHEN and CDR2 SYDVKM. The CDR3 spans 14 residues. V gave up 3 bases and J gave up 8 bases, with 13 bases separating them. CDR3 protein: CASSFTKTREKLFF. In nucleotides, the CDR3 is TGTGCCAGCAGTTTCACGAAAACCCGAGAAAAACTGTTTTTT.

V gene TRBV28 combines with J gene TRBJ2-4; possible D gene TRBD2, 5 bases. CDR1 is MDHEN and CDR2 is SYDVKM in the germline V gene. Trimming removed 5 bases from V and 7 bases from J, with 12 bases in between. The CDR3 runs 13 residues. The DNA of the CDR3 is TGTGCCAGCAGTCTCCCCGGGGTGAACATTCAGTACTTC. Amino acid sequence: CASSLPGVNIQYF.

This clonotype was observed a handful of times. The chain links TRBV12-3 or TRBV12-4 to TRBJ1-2, with a weak D call TRBD1 (5 bases). V lost 1 base and J 3 bases, leaving 9 bases between the germline ends. This CDR3 region has 14 residues. The CDR3 protein is CASSLGAGHYGYTF. CDR3 nucleotide sequence: TGTGCCAGCAGTTTAGGAGCGGGACACTATGGCTACACCTTC.

This chain uses TRBV7-9 with TRBJ1-5; D gene ambiguous. V lost 1 base, J lost 6 bases, and 7 bases lay in between. Germline-derived CDR1 and CDR2 are SEHNR and FQNEAQ (reference sequence). The CDR3 extends over 13 amino acids. The CDR3 region has the DNA TGTGCCAGCAGCTTAGGACCAGCTCAGCCCCAGCATTTT. This translates into CASSLGPAQPQHF.

V gene TRBV7-2 combines with J gene TRBJ2-2; 13 bases agree with TRBD2. This CDR3 has 16 amino acids. Germline loops: CDR1 SGHTA, CDR2 FQGNSA. V dropped 2 bases and J dropped 6; count of bases not matched to a gene: 3. This CDR3 reads CASSLTSGRAAGELFF. The CDR3 nucleotides are TGTGCCAGCAGCTTAACTAGCGGGAGGGCCGCCGGGGAGCTGTTTTTT.

The V call is TRBV7-9, the J call TRBJ1-2; D gene unclear. CDR1 and CDR2 (germline): SEHNR, FQNEAQ (reference sequence). V gave up 5 bases and J gave up 6 bases, with 22 bases separating them. This CDR3 region has 16 residues. The DNA of the CDR3 is TGTGCCAGCAGCCCATTGGGGAGAGATCTGAATGATGGCTACACCTTC. This gives the protein CASSPLGRDLNDGYTF.

V is TRBV5-6 and J is TRBJ1-1; weak D call: TRBD1 (6 bases). Trimming cost V 2 bases and J 1 base, with 12 bases left between them. The CDR3 contains 15 residues. Germline-derived CDR1 and CDR2 are SGHDT and YYEEEE. Here the CDR3 DNA reads TGTGCCAGCAGCTTAGACAGGTTCGGGAACACTGAAGCTTTCTTT. This gives the protein CASSLDRFGNTEAFF.

This clonotype was seen a handful of times. V is TRBV29-1 and J is TRBJ2-3, with 12 nucleotides matching TRBD1. Germline CDR1 reads SQVTM; CDR2 reads ANQGSEA. This CDR3 has 16 residues. Trimming took 4 bases from V and 8 from J; bases not matched to a gene: 13. CDR3 region: CSVVPRGDRGLPTQYF. The CDR3 DNA sequence: TGCAGCGTTGTCCCCCGGGGGGACAGGGGGCTACCTACGCAGTATTTT.

The rearrangement uses TRBV4-3 and TRBJ2-1; 11 bases match TRBD2. V shed 4 bases, J shed 10 bases, and the junction held 9 bases outside the gene matches. CDR1 and CDR2 from the germline V gene are LGHNA and YSLEER. This CDR3 contains 15 residues. DNA of the CDR3: TGCGCCAGCAGCCCCTCGGCCCTAGCGGGAGGAGAGCAGTTCTTC. This sequence encodes CASSPSALAGGEQFF.

This clonotype was picked up a small number of times. The genes are TRBV7-6 and TRBJ2-5; D remains unclear. Germline V lookup: CDR1 SGHVS, CDR2 FNYEAQ. V was pared by 2 bases and J by 0 bases, with 19 bases between. The CDR3 sequence is 18 residues long. The CDR3 nucleotides read TGTGCCAGCAGCTTATCCCCCCGACGGAGTTCGAACCAAGAGACCCAGTACTTC. This translates into CASSLSPRRSSNQETQYF.

The chain is built from TRBV7-7 and TRBJ2-7; TRBD2 aligns across 9 bases. Per the germline V gene, CDR1 is SSHAT and CDR2 is FNYEAQ (reference sequence). CDR3 size: 14 residues. CDR3 sequence: CASSHLTSGYEQYV. CDR3 coding DNA: TGTGCTAGCAGTCACTTGACTAGCGGCTACGAGCAGTACGTC.

V gene TRBV6-1 combines with J gene TRBJ1-1; D is unresolved. The CDR3 is 11 amino acids. The V end lost 4 bases, the J end lost 10 bases, and 10 bases lay between the germline ends. The germline CDR1 and CDR2 sequences are MNHNS and SASEGT. CDR3 residues: CASSVAGIAFF. Here the CDR3 DNA reads TGTGCCAGCAGTGTAGCCGGTATAGCTTTCTTT.

This clonotype showed up just a few times. The chain joins TRBV11-2 to TRBJ2-2; D remains unclear. CDR3 size: 15 residues. The V gene's germline CDR1 is SGHAT and CDR2 FQNNGV. V lost 2 bases to trimming and J lost 1 base, with 8 bases between them. CDR3: CASSLSRGNTGELFF. The CDR3 DNA reads TGTGCCAGCAGCTTAAGTCGAGGGAACACCGGGGAGCTGTTTTTT.

The J gene is TRBJ2-1, the V gene TRBV4-3, with 8 bases aligning to TRBD2. V trimming: 1 base; J trimming: 5 bases; junction bases outside the gene matches: 19. This CDR3 is 20 amino acids long. Germline values: CDR1 LGHNA, CDR2 YSLEER. The CDR3 region has the DNA TGCGCCAGCAGCCAAGGGGTCGACCTTAGACGGGAGGGCCTCAACAATGAGCAGTTCTTC. Its protein is CASSQGVDLRREGLNNEQFF.

In this sample, this clonotype turned up a few times. This chain links TRBV6-1 with TRBJ1-5; unclear D gene. Trimming shortened V by 6 bases and J by 4 bases, and 10 bases separated the two germline ends. Per the germline V gene, CDR1 is MNHNS and CDR2 is SASEGT. This CDR3 region has 13 residues. CDR3 nucleotide sequence: TGTGCCAGCAGCCCTCAGGAAAATCAGCCCCAGCATTTT. The encoded protein is CASSPQENQPQHF.

V is TRBV12-3 or TRBV12-4 and J is TRBJ1-1; perhaps TRBD1 as D (6 bases). The V and J ends lost 7 bases and 5 bases respectively, with 17 bases between them. This CDR3 comprises 14 residues. The CDR3 region is CASTRVGARTEAFF. CDR3 nucleotides: TGTGCCAGCACACGGGTGGGGGCGCGTACTGAAGCTTTCTTT.

This clonotype turned up a few times. The rearrangement joins TRBV14 to TRBJ1-2; D is uncertain. The CDR3 length is 13 residues. Deletions cut 1 base from V and 4 bases from J, with 7 bases between. Germline CDR1 SGHDN, CDR2 FVKESK. CDR3 nucleotide sequence: TGTGCCAGCAGCCAAGGCCGATCCTATGGCTACACCTTC. Protein sequence: CASSQGRSYGYTF.

The chain employs TRBV13 and TRBJ1-2; D may be TRBD1 (6 bases). Germline loops: CDR1 PRHDT, CDR2 FYEKMQ (reference sequence). The CDR3 loop spans 15 amino acids. V gave up 3 bases and J gave up 4 bases, with 15 bases separating them. CDR3 in amino acids: CASSFWVVRGYGYTF. CDR3 DNA: TGTGCCAGCAGCTTTTGGGTCGTCAGGGGCTATGGCTACACCTTC.

The chain has TRBV7-2 and TRBJ2-1; D gene unclear. The CDR3 loop spans 13 amino acids. V lost 3 bases and J lost 8, with 11 bases in between. CDR1 and CDR2 (germline): SGHTA, FQGNSA. In DNA, the CDR3 is TGTGCCAGCAGCTTCTATCGTTTATATGAGCAGTTCTTC. Encoded protein: CASSFYRLYEQFF.

This clonotype was seen ten or more times. This chain uses TRBV7-2 with TRBJ2-6; D not resolved. V was clipped by 7 bases and J by 2 bases, with 6 bases between them. Looked up from germline, CDR1 is SGHTA and CDR2 is FQGNSA. The length of the CDR3 is 13 residues. CDR3 loop: CASTLAGANVLTF. CDR3 bases: TGTGCCAGCACCCTCGCTGGGGCCAACGTCCTGACTTTC. Based on the CDR3 plus reference TRBV7-2 and TRBJ2-6, the full variable domain is GAGVSQSPSNKVTEKGKDVELRCDPISGHTALYWYRQSLGQGLEFLIYFQGNSAPDKSGLPSDRFSAERTGGSVSTLTIQRTQQEDSAVYLCASTLAGANVLTFGAGSRLTVL.

The chain links TRBV12-3 or TRBV12-4 to TRBJ1-1, with 8 bases that match TRBD1. The CDR3 runs 12 residues. The V gene end was trimmed by 7 bases and the J gene end by 9 bases; junction bases not matched to a gene: 7. CDR3 loop: CASTLGQGQAFF. The CDR3 DNA reads TGTGCCAGCACCCTCGGACAGGGACAAGCTTTCTTT.

This rearrangement joins TRBV7-2 to TRBJ2-1, with TRBD2 identical over 11 bases. V was pared by 5 bases and J by 3 bases, with 6 bases of the junction left unmatched. The length of the CDR3 is 16 residues. Germline CDR1 reads SGHTA; CDR2 reads FQGNSA. CDR3: CASSRVAGGGYNEQFF. Written as DNA, the CDR3 is TGTGCCAGCAGCCGAGTAGCGGGAGGGGGCTACAATGAGCAGTTCTTC.